This T cell receptor beta chain was profiled in a study of cytomegalovirus exposure and HLA in healthy donors (dated by TCRdb to 2016 to 2017). About the investigation overall: According to an earlier analysis of 587 of the donors, 150 million to 200 million T cells yielded 90 million to 130 million unique TCR beta sequences and roughly 280 Gb of sequence data. All discovery cohort repertoires had been generated on a single sequencing platform. The study aimed to test whether cataloging public T cell receptors could reveal signatures of past pathogen exposure. Both class I and class II loci were covered by HLA typing, at four-digit resolution. Across approximately 400 genotyped donors of the cohort, an average of 235,054 unique TCR beta nucleotide sequences per donor were sequenced, and roughly a sixth of those sequences were non-productive. To predict cytomegalovirus infection status, the study combined high-throughput TCR immunosequencing, statistical association of individual TCRs with disease status, and machine learning. A later analysis re-analyzed previously published TCR beta repertoires from several hundred donors and added high-resolution HLA genotyping to study TCR occurrence patterns. Among the 398 genotyped donors, approximately 76% belonged to the genetic ancestry cluster associated with self-reported Caucasian donors. The T cell repertoires of some 670 subjects were profiled by immunosequencing and related to cytomegalovirus serostatus. Donor age, sex, ethnicity and CMV serostatus were compiled together with the repertoire data. Typing coverage differed by locus: A, B, C, DRB1 and DQB1 were typed in about 629-630 donors, DQA1 in about 550, DPA1 in 600 to 610, and DPB1 in roughly 470. Genome-wide SNP genotypes for about 65% of the 666 donors were used in a later genetic analysis, which treated that subset as a discovery cohort. An earlier analysis of around 640 of the donors used high-throughput TCR beta sequencing to judge whether each TCR beta V gene segment behaved as functional or pseudogenic. Roughly five DR-DQ haplotypes were handled as single units for association and clustering, since linkage in the cohort was strong. A separate validation cohort of roughly 130 different subjects was used in addition to the roughly 670-subject first cohort. An early release covering 550 to 650 HLA-typed donors comprised approximately 300 gigabases of sequencing data and tens of millions of unique TCR sequences. The later analysis used no new phenotypic data to find candidate immune exposures, relying instead on TCR beta sequences and their occurrence across donors. Study-level results and caveats: It was suggested by the authors that the approach could potentially be generalized to other disease states and immunological phenotypes. Most TCR sequences were seen in very few donors, while some public TCRs were found in many individuals. A further reported finding was that TCR beta sequences accurately predicted the HLA-A and HLA-B alleles for most subjects in the first cohort. A total of around 150 TCR beta chains were listed by the study as associated with cytomegalovirus. In a later analysis, HLA-associated TCR beta chains were found to be more clonally expanded and to have lower generation probabilities than equally common non-associated chains. According to a later analysis, TCR association rates differed among HLA loci, with DRB1 alleles showing the most associated TCRs and HLA-C alleles showing the fewest. Three of the identified cytomegalovirus-associated TCR beta chains were confirmed in vitro to be specific for cytomegalovirus antigens. According to a later genetic analysis, donors in an Asian-associated ancestry cluster had fewer N-insertions in productive TCRs than the approximately 630-donor mean. Some IMGT-functional V segments, including TRBV6-2 and TRBV6-3, could not be told apart with the 87-base-pair reads, so those segments were excluded. In an earlier analysis of some 550 of the donors, most TCR beta V segments were observed in productive rearrangements about 90% or about 30% of the time, broadly matching IMGT annotations. The cohort was sequenced for TCR beta chains only, and without alpha or paired-chain data the features that could be detected were limited. Presence/absence analyses assumed roughly uniform sequencing depth across donors, an assumption that may not hold. In a later analysis, most CMV-associated TCR beta chains were found to appear HLA-restricted, with HLA associations seemingly driven largely by CMV exposure. In a later analysis, several top co-occurrence clusters were reported to appear linked to parvovirus B19, influenza, CMV and Epstein-Barr virus. Because HLA typing was unavailable for some donors at each locus, only the typed subset was used in association tests. Because counts were too low, some 17 rarely observed V segments, including chromosome 9 orphons, were left out of the earlier analysis of 587 of the donors. When HLA alleles, especially DR and DQ, strongly co-occurred, TCR associations were difficult to assign to individual alleles. A later analysis associated 16,951 TCR beta sequences with specific HLA alleles at a false discovery rate of 0.05. In both the original and validation cohorts, the classifier was reported to diagnose cytomegalovirus status with high specificity and sensitivity. A cluster of highly shared sequence variants was judged likely to represent a technical artifact of the sequencing pipeline. The only immune exposure information available for the cohort was CMV serostatus. In a later genetic analysis, a missense DCLRE1C variant was associated with V-gene and J-gene trimming of TCR beta chains, and the association was replicated in an independent cohort. Linkage disequilibrium might explain the correlated functional status among segregating V segments, but an unknown experimental factor could not be ruled out.

Looking up the germline V gene yields CDR1 SGDLS and CDR2 YYNGEE. Spanning cysteine to phenylalanine, the CDR3 consists of 14 amino acids. Of the read, only the CDR3 DNA is kept; its 42 bases are in frame from base 1. Deletion took 0 bases off V and 3 bases off J, with a span of 8 bases between the germline ends. On this clone: The antigen this receptor binds is unknown. Base quality data are lacking; no much larger clone is found one base away.

Library generation was performed with the immunoSEQ multiplex PCR assay. The multiplex PCR relied on a mix of 60 forward primers for TCR Vbeta segments and 13 reverse primers for TCR Jbeta segments. The CDR3 region of rearranged TCR beta genes was amplified from genomic DNA with a multiplex PCR assay. On the Illumina HiSeq System, the amplified TCR beta libraries were sequenced as 87-base-pair reads. Under the source paper's analysis protocol: A later analysis counted some 80 million unique TCR beta chains across the 670 or so repertoires, and around 9.9 million of these chains were shared by at least two donors. Raw reads were error-corrected and collapsed into unique sequences by a nearest-neighbor algorithm in which closely related sequences were merged to remove PCR and sequencing errors. Alignment of CDR3 sequences to IMGT reference sequences was used to assign V, D and J gene segments. Each retained sequence needed at least a six-nucleotide match to both a V gene segment and a J gene segment. Rearrangements were classified as productive when the CDR3 lacked stop codons and remained in frame with V and J, and all other rearrangements were classified as non-productive. Following IMGT convention, CDR3 was defined as the stretch from the second conserved V-encoded cysteine to the conserved J-encoded phenylalanine. Sequences without an unambiguous match to a single V gene segment were excluded from the earlier analysis of almost 600 of the donors. An earlier analysis of a few hundred of the donors classified V segments as functional when productive rearrangements were above 56.7% and as segregating when the standard deviation between donors was above 5%. A statistical classification framework was developed to diagnose cytomegalovirus status using the catalog of TCR beta chain sequences. A later analysis assigned V and J genes by comparing TCR nucleotide sequences with IMGT/GENE-DB human TR gene sequences. The TCRdist pipeline was used in a later analysis to assign CDR3 sequences and most-parsimonious VDJ recombination scenarios. In a later analysis, each TCR beta chain was defined by its CDR3 amino acid sequence together with its V-gene family, and reads without a unique V-gene family were excluded. In a later analysis, 450 to 600 highly shared, low-generation-probability nucleotide sequences were removed to address suspected cross-contamination and a sequencing artifact. A later analysis calculated a clonal expansion index for each public chain from normalized within-repertoire ranks of inferred template counts. In a later analysis, generation probabilities were computed with a VDJ recombination model fitted to out-of-frame rearrangements, and the resulting probabilities were checked against IGoR. A later analysis scored TCR-TCR, TCR-HLA and TCR-CMV co-occurrence with hypergeometric tests, applying a repertoire-size bias correction to TCR pairs. To estimate false discovery rates, a later analysis permuted the HLA or CMV assignments 20 times. In a later analysis, co-occurring TCRs were grouped using DBSCAN, with TCRdist sequence similarity added in when clustering inside HLA-allele-positive subsets. Repertoires with fewer than 30,000 or more than 120,000 public chains were left out of co-occurrence clustering, as were several repertoires with anomalous nucleotide sharing. As stored in TCRdb, this immuneACCESS dataset retains in-frame rearrangements with V and J assigned. A fraction of the clones does not appear; measured against another copy, unresolved V genes explain less than half of the discrepancy, and the remainder lacks a known reason. Clone size and V and J calls were adopted from that table, with D and trimming inferred from the DNA. In all, the sample holds 95,000 to 150,000 clones, and approximately 87% of those were seen once. The ten largest clones take up around 19% of the sample.

The cohort comprised some 700 healthy bone marrow donors. At the time of sampling, every cohort member was nominally healthy, though immune exposures that went unrecorded were likely present. The donor was CMV seropositive and was included in the group of around 300 seropositive cohort members. Every donor gave a peripheral blood sample, and the peripheral blood mononuclear cells from that sample were used for TCR beta sequencing. The Qiagen DNeasy Blood Extraction Kit was used to extract genomic DNA from the blood cell samples. This TCR was sampled from a man in his late teens or twenties in good health and CMV-seropositive. The chain is assembled from TRBV9 and TRBJ2-3, with no reliable assignment of the D segment. The sample taken for sequencing was PBMCs. The CDR3: CASSVELWTDTQYF. The nucleotide sequence reads as follows: TGTGCCAGCAGCGTAGAACTTTGGACAGATACGCAGTATTTT.